This T cell receptor (beta chain) was found in a study of T cells in Graves' hyperthyroidism and ophthalmopathy. Overall study context: Blood was drawn when the patient was first diagnosed and still untreated. Findings of the study overall: Expanded thyroid clonotypes (above 0.001) were mostly also found in blood. Ophthalmopathy was identified by the model a median about 6.4 months ahead of onset.

It was considered stable Graves' hyperthyroidism when ophthalmopathy did not progress within 18 months. Amplified regions were TCR beta CDR3 sequences from RNA transcripts. The study used the HTBI primer set for a first-round RT-PCR of the TCR CDR3. TCRdb processed the multiplex PCR reads anew with MiXCR; each CDR3 protein has one entry. The table lists 450,000 to 650,000 distinct CDR3 sequences, roughly 20% of them singletons. This clonotype occurred many times. Its cognate antigen is unknown. The CDR3 is 15 amino acids. V was pared by 1 base and J by 0 bases, with 10 bases between. Per germline, CDR1 LNHNV and CDR2 YYDKDF (reference sequence).

This clonotype was sampled from a man aged 18 to 29 with Graves' hyperthyroidism. Specimen: blood. This chain uses TRBV15 with TRBJ2-7; the D is unclear. The CDR3 nucleotides are TGTGCCACCAGCAGAGGACGAGGATCCTCCTACGAGCAGTACTTC. Its translation: CATSRGRGSSYEQYF.